This is a list of T cell receptor beta chains from one sample in a study of blood T cell repertoires in COVID-19. Sequencing used immunoSEQ multiplex PCR; TCRdb keeps in-frame clones, though not all of them. Of more than 35,000 clones in the sample, approximately 79% are singletons; the top ten hold roughly 25%. The material sequenced was peripheral blood. These receptors came from a man in his 70s with acute or convalescent COVID-19. Each CDR3 is given with its conserved first and last residue. D genes are given only for firm matches. For some rows the clone size is stated as once, few or many, or as a class when expanded; others skip it.

size: -; J: TRBJ1-6; D: -; V: TRBV28; CDR3: CASSQTSSYNSPLHF; DNA: TGTGCCAGCAGCCAAACAAGCTCCTATAATTCACCCCTCCACTTT
size: -; J: TRBJ1-1; D: -; V: TRBV3-1/TRBV3-2; CDR3: CASSPRPVRGVEAFF; DNA: TGTGCCAGCAGCCCACGACCCGTCCGTGGAGTAGAAGCTTTCTTT
size: -; J: TRBJ1-2; D: TRBD1; V: TRBV12-3/TRBV12-4; CDR3: CASSPTTGGGYTF; DNA: TGTGCCAGCAGTCCTACGACAGGGGGTGGCTACACCTTC
size: -; J: TRBJ1-3; D: TRBD1; V: TRBV3-1/TRBV3-2; CDR3: CASSPTGIGNTIYF; DNA: TGTGCCAGCAGCCCGACAGGGATTGGAAACACCATATATTTT
size: -; J: TRBJ1-5; D: TRBD1; V: TRBV4-1; CDR3: CASSQGTGTGVFSNQPQHF; DNA: TGCGCCAGCAGCCAAGGAACCGGGACAGGGGTTTTTAGCAATCAGCCCCAGCATTTT
size: -; J: TRBJ1-1; D: -; V: TRBV7-6; CDR3: CASSPLGGGKTEAFF; DNA: TGTGCCAGCAGCCCCCTAGGGGGGGGGAAGACTGAAGCTTTCTTT
size: -; J: TRBJ1-1; D: -; V: TRBV10-2; CDR3: CASSEGGLFSWTEAFF; DNA: TGCGCCAGCAGTGAGGGGGGCCTCTTCTCATGGACTGAAGCTTTCTTT
size: -; J: TRBJ2-1; D: TRBD2; V: TRBV7-8; CDR3: CASSLGGGGSSYNEQFF; DNA: TGTGCCAGCAGCTTAGGAGGAGGCGGGAGCTCCTACAATGAGCAGTTCTTC
size: -; J: TRBJ2-7; D: TRBD1; V: TRBV6-5; CDR3: CASSLDRVHEQYF; DNA: TGTGCCAGCAGTTTAGACAGGGTCCACGAGCAGTACTTC
size: -; J: TRBJ1-4; D: -; V: TRBV19; CDR3: CASSPRLANEKLFF; DNA: TGTGCCAGTAGTCCCAGACTGGCTAATGAAAAACTGTTTTTT
size: -; J: TRBJ1-3; D: -; V: TRBV19; CDR3: CASSIGADSGNTIYF; DNA: TGTGCCAGTAGTATAGGTGCAGACTCTGGAAACACCATATATTTT
size: few; J: TRBJ2-7; D: -; V: TRBV5-1; CDR3: CASSSGAESYEQYF; DNA: TGCGCCAGCAGCTCAGGGGCGGAATCCTACGAGCAGTACTTC
size: -; J: TRBJ2-3; D: -; V: TRBV5-4; CDR3: CASSLERRGTDTQYF; DNA: TGTGCCAGCAGCTTGGAGCGCAGAGGCACAGATACGCAGTATTTT
size: -; J: TRBJ2-1; D: TRBD2; V: TRBV11-1; CDR3: CASSKDSGSSYNEQFF; DNA: TGTGCCAGCAGTAAAGATAGCGGGAGTTCCTACAATGAGCAGTTCTTC
size: once; J: TRBJ2-5; D: -; V: TRBV29-1; CDR3: CSVRDQETQYF; DNA: TGCAGCGTCCGGGACCAAGAGACCCAGTACTTC
size: -; J: TRBJ2-1; D: TRBD2; V: TRBV18; CDR3: CASSPIEAGGYNEQFF; DNA: TGTGCCAGCTCACCGATAGAGGCGGGAGGCTACAATGAGCAGTTCTTC
size: -; J: TRBJ2-2; D: -; V: TRBV3-1/TRBV3-2; CDR3: CASSQEGGYSGELFF; DNA: TGTGCCAGCAGCCAAGAGGGCGGGTATTCCGGGGAGCTGTTTTTT
size: -; J: TRBJ2-7; D: -; V: TRBV5-1; CDR3: CASSSLGSSYEQYF; DNA: TGCGCCAGCAGCTCGCTGGGGAGCTCCTACGAGCAGTACTTC
size: few; J: TRBJ1-2; D: TRBD1; V: TRBV5-1; CDR3: CASSGRDSGYGYTF; DNA: TGCGCCAGCAGCGGACGGGACAGCGGCTATGGCTACACCTTC
size: -; J: TRBJ2-7; D: TRBD1; V: TRBV5-1; CDR3: CASTPRAGGPYEQYF; DNA: TGCGCCAGCACCCCGCGGGCAGGGGGTCCCTACGAGCAGTACTTC
size: -; J: TRBJ1-2; D: TRBD1; V: TRBV6-1; CDR3: CASSEGAGGGYGYTF; DNA: TGTGCCAGCAGTGAAGGGGCAGGGGGTGGCTATGGCTACACCTTC
size: -; J: TRBJ2-7; D: -; V: TRBV7-9; CDR3: CASTPPSSYYEQYF; DNA: TGTGCCAGCACCCCCCCTAGCTCCTACTACGAGCAGTACTTC
size: -; J: TRBJ1-2; D: -; V: TRBV28; CDR3: CASSNSLGGPLYGYTF; DNA: TGTGCCAGCAGCAACTCGCTGGGGGGTCCCCTCTATGGCTACACCTTC
size: few; J: TRBJ2-5; D: TRBD2; V: TRBV11-2; CDR3: CASSQISGMETQYF; DNA: TGTGCCAGCAGCCAAATTAGCGGGATGGAGACCCAGTACTTC
size: -; J: TRBJ2-5; D: -; V: TRBV5-1; CDR3: CASSPGTLETQYF; DNA: TGCGCCAGCAGCCCCGGGACACTAGAGACCCAGTACTTC
size: -; J: TRBJ1-1; D: -; V: TRBV18; CDR3: CASSPLGGRDTEAFF; DNA: TGTGCCAGCTCACCACTCGGGGGGAGAGACACTGAAGCTTTCTTT
size: -; J: TRBJ1-5; D: TRBD1; V: TRBV18; CDR3: CASSGDRGEPQHF; DNA: TGTGCCAGCTCCGGGGACAGGGGTGAGCCCCAGCATTTT
size: -; J: TRBJ2-3; D: TRBD2; V: TRBV25-1; CDR3: CASSTSASTDTQYF; DNA: TGTGCCAGCAGTACTAGCGCTAGCACAGATACGCAGTATTTT
size: -; J: TRBJ1-1; D: -; V: TRBV2; CDR3: CASSAYTGDTEAFF; DNA: TGTGCCAGCAGTGCCTACACCGGGGATACTGAAGCTTTCTTT
size: few; J: TRBJ1-1; D: -; V: TRBV28; CDR3: CASSLDSTEAFF; DNA: TGTGCCAGCAGTTTAGACAGCACTGAAGCTTTCTTT
size: -; J: TRBJ1-1; D: TRBD1; V: TRBV19; CDR3: CASISPDRQAFF; DNA: TGTGCCAGTATTAGCCCGGACAGGCAAGCTTTCTTT
size: -; J: TRBJ1-5; D: -; V: TRBV27; CDR3: CASSTGWSNQPQHF; DNA: TGTGCCAGCAGTACAGGGTGGAGCAATCAGCCCCAGCATTTT
size: once; J: TRBJ1-5; D: TRBD1; V: TRBV28; CDR3: CAIVQGWDQPQHF; DNA: TGTGCCATCGTACAGGGGTGGGATCAGCCCCAGCATTTT
size: -; J: TRBJ2-3; D: TRBD2; V: TRBV18; CDR3: CASSPLQRAGALDTQYF; DNA: TGTGCCAGCTCACCACTTCAGCGAGCGGGAGCCCTAGATACGCAGTATTTT
size: medium-sized; J: TRBJ2-7; D: -; V: TRBV5-4; CDR3: CASSLALGSGYEQYF; DNA: TGTGCCAGCAGCTTGGCCCTGGGTTCGGGCTACGAGCAGTACTTC
size: -; J: TRBJ2-2; D: -; V: TRBV28; CDR3: CATWDSTGELFF; DNA: TGTGCCACCTGGGACTCCACCGGGGAGCTGTTTTTT
size: -; J: TRBJ2-7; D: TRBD1; V: TRBV25-1; CDR3: CASSLTGGSGEQYF; DNA: TGTGCCAGCAGCCTCACAGGGGGCTCAGGGGAGCAGTACTTC
size: -; J: TRBJ1-6; D: -; V: TRBV28; CDR3: CASTLRGSPLHF; DNA: TGTGCCAGCACCTTAAGGGGTTCACCCCTCCACTTT
size: -; J: TRBJ1-1; D: TRBD1; V: TRBV7-3; CDR3: CASSPTGVTEAFF; DNA: TGTGCCAGCAGCCCCACAGGGGTGACTGAAGCTTTCTTT
size: -; J: TRBJ2-2; D: -; V: TRBV19; CDR3: CASAGPNTGELFF; DNA: TGTGCCAGTGCAGGGCCCAACACCGGGGAGCTGTTTTTT
size: few; J: TRBJ2-7; D: TRBD1; V: TRBV2; CDR3: CASSPDRAYEQYF; DNA: TGTGCCAGCAGCCCGGACAGGGCCTACGAGCAGTACTTC
size: -; J: TRBJ1-1; D: -; V: TRBV7-6; CDR3: CASSLEQGGLNTEAFF; DNA: TGTGCCAGCAGCTTAGAGCAGGGAGGGCTGAACACTGAAGCTTTCTTT
size: -; J: TRBJ2-7; D: TRBD1; V: TRBV9; CDR3: CASSVGDSSSYEQYF; DNA: TGTGCCAGCAGCGTAGGGGACAGTTCCTCCTACGAGCAGTACTTC
size: -; J: TRBJ2-3; D: -; V: TRBV7-7; CDR3: CASSSLGAGPDTQYF; DNA: TGTGCTAGCAGCTCCCTGGGGGCAGGGCCAGATACGCAGTATTTT
size: few; J: TRBJ1-4; D: -; V: TRBV7-9; CDR3: CASSSQGGTGFNEKLFF; DNA: TGTGCCAGCAGCTCGCAAGGAGGGACTGGATTTAATGAAAAACTGTTTTTT
size: -; J: TRBJ1-1; D: -; V: TRBV7-9; CDR3: CASSFGQTEAFF; DNA: TGTGCCAGCAGCTTTGGACAGACTGAAGCTTTCTTT
size: -; J: TRBJ2-7; D: TRBD2; V: TRBV5-4; CDR3: CASSFAASGSYEQYF; DNA: TGTGCCAGCAGCTTCGCGGCTAGCGGGAGCTACGAGCAGTACTTC
size: once; J: TRBJ2-7; D: TRBD2; V: TRBV24-1; CDR3: CATSDGGRREQYF; DNA: TGTGCCACCAGTGACGGCGGGAGGCGAGAGCAGTACTTC
size: -; J: TRBJ2-7; D: TRBD2; V: TRBV6-5; CDR3: CASSYSTGGSYEQYF; DNA: TGTGCCAGCAGTTACTCGACGGGAGGGTCTTACGAGCAGTACTTC
size: -; J: TRBJ2-3; D: TRBD2; V: TRBV4-3; CDR3: CASSRRLAGPTTDTQYF; DNA: TGCGCCAGCAGCCGACGACTAGCGGGGCCCACCACAGATACGCAGTATTTT
size: few; J: TRBJ2-1; D: TRBD2; V: TRBV9; CDR3: CASSPRTSGWSYNEQFF; DNA: TGTGCCAGCAGCCCCCGGACTAGCGGGTGGTCCTACAATGAGCAGTTCTTC
size: -; J: TRBJ1-2; D: -; V: TRBV28; CDR3: CASSPYWVEGYTF; DNA: TGTGCCAGCAGTCCCTACTGGGTGGAGGGCTACACCTTC
size: -; J: TRBJ1-6; D: -; V: TRBV10-3; CDR3: CAISETGARSSYNSPLHF; DNA: TGTGCCATCAGTGAGACAGGCGCCAGGAGCTCCTATAATTCACCCCTCCACTTT
size: -; J: TRBJ1-5; D: TRBD1; V: TRBV18; CDR3: CASSPMGTGHQPQHF; DNA: TGTGCCAGCTCACCAATGGGGACAGGTCATCAGCCCCAGCATTTT
size: -; J: TRBJ1-5; D: -; V: TRBV18; CDR3: CASSPREDQPQHF; DNA: TGTGCCAGCTCCCCCCGGGAAGATCAGCCCCAGCATTTT
size: -; J: TRBJ1-2; D: TRBD1; V: TRBV6-6; CDR3: CASSPTWTGSGAYGYTF; DNA: TGTGCCAGCAGTCCCACATGGACAGGGAGTGGGGCCTATGGCTACACCTTC
size: -; J: TRBJ1-1; D: -; V: TRBV5-6; CDR3: CASSLGRWNTEAFF; DNA: TGTGCCAGCAGCTTGGGGAGGTGGAACACTGAAGCTTTCTTT
size: -; J: TRBJ1-1; D: -; V: TRBV7-2; CDR3: CASSLVSKNTEAFF; DNA: TGTGCCAGCAGCTTAGTGTCCAAGAACACTGAAGCTTTCTTT